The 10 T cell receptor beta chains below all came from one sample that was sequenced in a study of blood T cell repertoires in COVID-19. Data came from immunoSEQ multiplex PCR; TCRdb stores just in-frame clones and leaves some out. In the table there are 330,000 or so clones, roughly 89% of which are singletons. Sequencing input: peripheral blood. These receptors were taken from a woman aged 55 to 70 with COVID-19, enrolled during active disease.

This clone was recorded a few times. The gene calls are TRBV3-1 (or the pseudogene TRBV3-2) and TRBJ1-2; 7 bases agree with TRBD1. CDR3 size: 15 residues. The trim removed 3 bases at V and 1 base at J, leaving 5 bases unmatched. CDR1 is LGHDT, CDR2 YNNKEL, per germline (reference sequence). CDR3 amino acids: CASSQENRGNYGYTF. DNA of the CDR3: TGTGCCAGCAGCCAGGAGAACAGGGGTAACTATGGCTACACCTTC.

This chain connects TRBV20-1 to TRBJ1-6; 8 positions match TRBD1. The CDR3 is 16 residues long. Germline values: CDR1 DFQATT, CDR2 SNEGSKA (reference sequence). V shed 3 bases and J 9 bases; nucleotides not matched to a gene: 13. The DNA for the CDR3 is TGCAGTGCTAGTTGGCAGGGGGCCTTCTTTTCTTCACCCCTCCACTTT. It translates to CSASWQGAFFSSPLHF.

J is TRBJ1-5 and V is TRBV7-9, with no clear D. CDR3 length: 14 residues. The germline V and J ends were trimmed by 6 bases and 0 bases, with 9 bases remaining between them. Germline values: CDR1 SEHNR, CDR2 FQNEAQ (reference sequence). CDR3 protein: CASSDIYSNQPQHF. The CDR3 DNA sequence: TGTGCCAGCAGTGACATTTATAGCAATCAGCCCCAGCATTTT.

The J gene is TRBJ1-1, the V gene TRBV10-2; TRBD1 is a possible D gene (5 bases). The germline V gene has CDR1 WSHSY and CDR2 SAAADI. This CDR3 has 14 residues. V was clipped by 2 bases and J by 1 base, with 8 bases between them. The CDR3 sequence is CASSEHRRNTEAFF. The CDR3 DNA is TGCGCCAGCAGTGAGCACAGGAGGAACACTGAAGCTTTCTTT.

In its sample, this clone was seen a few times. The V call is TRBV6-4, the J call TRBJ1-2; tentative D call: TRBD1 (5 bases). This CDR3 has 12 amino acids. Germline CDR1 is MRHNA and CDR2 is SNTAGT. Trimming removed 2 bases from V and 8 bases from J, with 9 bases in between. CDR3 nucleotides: TGTGCCAGCAGTGACAGGGGTTGGGGCTACACCTTC. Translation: CASSDRGWGYTF.

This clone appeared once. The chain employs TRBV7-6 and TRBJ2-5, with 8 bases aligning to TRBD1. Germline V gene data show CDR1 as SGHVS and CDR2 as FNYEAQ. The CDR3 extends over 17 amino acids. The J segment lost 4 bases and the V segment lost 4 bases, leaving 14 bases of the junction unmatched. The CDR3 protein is CASSSFSRGLQGETQYF. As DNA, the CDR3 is TGTGCCAGCAGCTCGTTTTCCAGGGGGCTTCAAGGAGAGACCCAGTACTTC.

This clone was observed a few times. The CDR3 is CASSLIVVGGQPQHF. The CDR3 DNA is TGTGCCAGCAGCTTGATCGTAGTAGGCGGTCAGCCCCAGCATTTT. The chain carries TRBV5-8 and TRBJ1-5, with D uncertain. The germline CDR1 and CDR2 sequences are SGHTS and YDEGEE. This CDR3 comprises 15 residues. Trimming left V 1 base short and J 6 bases short, with 14 bases between.

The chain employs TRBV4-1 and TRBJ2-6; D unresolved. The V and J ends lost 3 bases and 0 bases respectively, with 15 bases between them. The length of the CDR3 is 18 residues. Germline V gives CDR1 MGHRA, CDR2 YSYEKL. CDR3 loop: CASSQESILYSGANVLTF. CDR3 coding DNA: TGCGCCAGCAGCCAGGAATCGATACTATACTCTGGGGCCAACGTCCTGACTTTC.

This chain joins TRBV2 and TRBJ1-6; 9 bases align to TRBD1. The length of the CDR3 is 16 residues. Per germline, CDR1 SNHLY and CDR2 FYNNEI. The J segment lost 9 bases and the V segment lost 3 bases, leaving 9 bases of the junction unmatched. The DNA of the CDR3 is TGTGCCAGCAGTGACCCAGGACAGGGGCTCTTTTCACCCCTCCACTTT. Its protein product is CASSDPGQGLFSPLHF.

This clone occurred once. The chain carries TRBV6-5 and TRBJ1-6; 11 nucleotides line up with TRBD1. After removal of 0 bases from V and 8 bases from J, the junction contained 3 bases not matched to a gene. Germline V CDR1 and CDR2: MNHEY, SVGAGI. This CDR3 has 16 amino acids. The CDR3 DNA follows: TGTGCCAGCAGTTACTCGGGGGGACAGGGGGATTCACCCCTCCACTTT. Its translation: CASSYSGGQGDSPLHF.